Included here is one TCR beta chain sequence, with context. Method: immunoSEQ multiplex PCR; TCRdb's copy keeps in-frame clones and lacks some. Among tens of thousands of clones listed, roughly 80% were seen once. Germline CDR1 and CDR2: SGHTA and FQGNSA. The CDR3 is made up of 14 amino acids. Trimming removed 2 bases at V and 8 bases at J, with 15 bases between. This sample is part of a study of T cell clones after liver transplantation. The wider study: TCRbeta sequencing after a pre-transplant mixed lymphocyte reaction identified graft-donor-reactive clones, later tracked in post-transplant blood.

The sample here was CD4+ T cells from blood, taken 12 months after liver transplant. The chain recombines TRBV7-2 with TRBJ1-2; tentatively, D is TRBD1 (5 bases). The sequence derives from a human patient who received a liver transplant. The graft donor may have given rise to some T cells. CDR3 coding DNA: TGTGCCAGCAGCTTATACGGGCGGTGGGGGGGCTACACCTTC. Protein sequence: CASSLYGRWGGYTF.